This T cell receptor beta chain was recorded in a study of T cells and Merkel cell carcinoma outcomes. Assay: immunoSEQ multiplex PCR; the TCRdb copy retains only in-frame clones and omits some. The sample contains over 1,500 clones, over 60% of which appear only once. V lost 7 bases and J lost 4; bases outside the gene matches: 14. Per the germline V gene, CDR1 is SGHNT and CDR2 is YYREEE (reference sequence). The CDR3 contains 16 residues. The chain uses TRBV5-4 and TRBJ2-3; the match to TRBD2 covers 8 bases. The sample taken for sequencing was tumor tissue from Merkel cell carcinoma. This clonotype was obtained from a human donor with Merkel cell carcinoma. CDR3 protein: CASAGGARKGADTQYF. CDR3 DNA sequence: TGTGCCAGCGCCGGGGGGGCCCGGAAGGGCGCAGATACGCAGTATTTT.